This T cell receptor beta chain was recovered during a study of cytomegalovirus exposure and HLA in healthy donors. Study observations and caveats: For TCR beta chains, V- and J-gene trimming was later linked to a missense DCLRE1C variant. The study labeled approximately 150 TCR beta chains cytomegalovirus-associated. Per published reports, the classifier diagnosed cytomegalovirus status with high specificity and sensitivity.

Primers for the PCR totalled 60 Vbeta and 13 Jbeta. Sequenced by immunoSEQ multiplex PCR; TCRdb stores in-frame clones only, minus some. In the table there are fewer than 200,000 clones, 65% to 85% of which are singletons. Comment on this clone: Its cognate antigen is unknown.

Germline values: CDR1 LGHNA, CDR2 YNFKEQ. V shed 4 bases and J shed 4 bases, with 17 bases lying between them. This CDR3 is built from 17 residues. The material sequenced was PBMCs. V gene TRBV4-2 combines with J gene TRBJ2-6; possibly TRBD1 for D (6 bases). The sequence was collected from a woman between 45 and 60 years old in good health and CMV-seropositive. The CDR3 sequence is CASSLDRTAWGANVLTF. The CDR3 nucleotides read TGTGCCAGCAGCCTCGACAGGACCGCTTGGGGGGCCAACGTCCTGACTTTC.